This TCR beta chain was captured by sequencing in a study of monozygotic twins with inflammatory bowel disease. TCRdb reanalyzed the 5' RACE reads, giving one entry per CDR3 protein sequence and no DNA. Here the sample table reports about 300,000 distinct CDR3 sequences. This CDR3 spans 11 amino acids. The V gene's germline CDR1 is MDHEN and CDR2 SYDVKM. V is TRBV28 and J is TRBJ1-2; TCRdb calls TRBD1, which cannot be checked without DNA. The sample consisted of blood. This TCR came from a human donor with ulcerative colitis or Crohn's disease, or a healthy co-twin of an affected twin (not recorded which). CDR3 region: CATYQGHGYTF.